A selection of T cell receptor beta chains follows, all from one sample in a study of shared clonotypes between healthy human individuals. Sequencing used immunoSEQ multiplex PCR; TCRdb keeps in-frame clones, though not all of them. The repertoire holds around 610,000 clones, with roughly 95% as singletons. Sequencing was done on a sample of naive CD8+ T cells sorted from blood. The receptor source for this set is a woman aged 25-40 years in good health. CDR3s include the opening cysteine and the closing phenylalanine or tryptophan. Each record gives: D gene, clone size, V gene, J gene, CDR3 length, CDR3 protein, CDR3 DNA. A D gene is named only where the DNA matches it firmly. Clone sizes are given selectively: once, few, many, or a class where the clone is expanded.

D: .
size: .
V: TRBV10-3
J: TRBJ1-1
length: 15
CDR3: CAISESPTRGTEAFF
DNA: TGTGCCATCAGTGAGTCTCCGACCAGGGGCACTGAAGCTTTCTTT

D: .
size: once
V: TRBV27
J: TRBJ2-1
length: 14
CDR3: CASSFGLPEDEQFF
DNA: TGTGCCAGCAGTTTCGGGCTCCCAGAGGATGAGCAGTTCTTC

D: .
size: .
V: TRBV2
J: TRBJ1-1
length: 13
CDR3: CASNDPLNTEAFF
DNA: TGTGCCAGCAATGACCCCCTTAACACTGAAGCTTTCTTT

D: .
size: .
V: TRBV19
J: TRBJ1-1
length: 12
CDR3: CASTPTGLEAFF
DNA: TGTGCCAGTACCCCGACAGGACTTGAAGCTTTCTTT

D: .
size: .
V: TRBV28
J: TRBJ2-1
length: 15
CDR3: CASSLWGLPHNEQFF
DNA: TGTGCCAGCAGTTTATGGGGACTTCCTCACAATGAGCAGTTCTTC

D: .
size: .
V: TRBV6-5
J: TRBJ1-1
length: 14
CDR3: CASSPLGGEAEAFF
DNA: TGTGCCAGCAGCCCACTCGGTGGGGAGGCTGAAGCTTTCTTT

D: .
size: .
V: TRBV5-5
J: TRBJ2-7
length: 14
CDR3: CASSLVFEAYEQYF
DNA: TGTGCCAGCAGCTTGGTCTTTGAAGCTTACGAGCAGTACTTC

D: TRBD1
size: .
V: TRBV5-1
J: TRBJ2-3
length: 15
CDR3: CASSPGQGGTDTQYF
DNA: TGCGCCAGCAGCCCGGGACAGGGAGGGACAGATACGCAGTATTTT

D: TRBD2
size: .
V: TRBV19
J: TRBJ2-7
length: 20
CDR3: CASTPDGTSEKTTPDYEQYF
DNA: TGTGCCAGTACCCCAGATGGGACTAGCGAGAAGACGACTCCAGACTACGAGCAGTACTTC

D: .
size: .
V: TRBV6-5
J: TRBJ2-7
length: 16
CDR3: CASSYSSSESSYEQYF
DNA: TGTGCCAGCAGTTACTCGAGTAGCGAAAGCTCCTACGAGCAGTACTTC

D: .
size: .
V: TRBV27
J: TRBJ1-2
length: 15
CDR3: CASSLSSGSNYGYTF
DNA: TGTGCCAGCAGTTTATCGAGTGGCAGTAACTATGGCTACACCTTC

D: TRBD1
size: .
V: TRBV5-4
J: TRBJ2-7
length: 13
CDR3: CASSYDRAHEQYF
DNA: TGTGCCAGCAGCTACGACAGGGCCCACGAGCAGTACTTC

D: TRBD2
size: once
V: TRBV10-3
J: TRBJ2-5
length: 14
CDR3: CAISGREGHETQYF
DNA: TGTGCCATCAGTGGGCGGGAGGGCCATGAGACCCAGTACTTC

D: .
size: .
V: TRBV19
J: TRBJ1-5
length: 16
CDR3: CASSTSRVTSNQPQHF
DNA: TGTGCCAGTAGTACCTCCCGAGTGACGAGCAATCAGCCCCAGCATTTT

D: TRBD2
size: .
V: TRBV28
J: TRBJ2-2
length: 16
CDR3: CASNPAGGSGSRELFF
DNA: TGTGCCAGCAATCCAGCGGGCGGTAGCGGGAGCCGGGAGCTGTTTTTT

D: .
size: .
V: TRBV21-1
J: TRBJ2-2
length: 15
CDR3: CASSRRQGGTGELFF
DNA: TGTGCCAGCAGCAGACGACAGGGTGGTACCGGGGAGCTGTTTTTT